This T cell receptor (beta chain) came from a study of blood T cell repertoires in COVID-19. The CDR3 covers 15 residues. Germline V gene data show CDR1 as LNHDA and CDR2 as SQIVND (reference sequence). V was pared by 7 bases and J by 6 bases, with 6 bases of the junction left unmatched. Profiling relied on immunoSEQ multiplex PCR, and the TCRdb table lists in-frame clones only, not all of them. This sample has around 68,000 clones, with about 94% found just once. Material for sequencing was peripheral blood. The receptor's source is a man in his 70s with active COVID-19. V gene TRBV19 combines with J gene TRBJ2-2; TRBD2 matches at 12 bases. DNA for the CDR3: TGTGCCAGTACCCTAGCGGGGGGGCGATCCGGGGAGCTGTTTTTT. Translation: CASTLAGGRSGELFF.